Presented here are 32 T cell receptor beta chains from one specimen sequenced in a study of control samples from healthy donors and cancer patients. Profiled with immunoSEQ multiplex PCR; TCRdb holds only in-frame clones, not every one. The sample carries some 100,000 clones, approximately 90% recorded once. Source material: blood. Receptors originate from a woman in her forties or fifties in good health.

V usage is TRBV4-1 and J usage is TRBJ1-1, with D possibly being TRBD1 (6 bases). CDR3 length equals 15 residues. Trimming removed 3 bases at V and 1 base at J, with 12 bases between. Germline V gene data show CDR1 as MGHRA and CDR2 as YSYEKL. In DNA form, the CDR3 reads TGCGCCAGCAGCCACCAGGGGACGTGGAACACTGAAGCTTTCTTT. Amino acids: CASSHQGTWNTEAFF.

The genes are TRBV29-1 and TRBJ2-1; tentatively, D is TRBD1 (6 bases). V lost 2 bases and J 7 bases, leaving 15 bases between the germline ends. Germline CDR1 and CDR2: SQVTM and ANQGSEA. The length of the CDR3 is 14 residues. The CDR3 nucleotides read TGCAGCGTTGAACCCTTACAGGGCGGGAATGAGCAGTTCTTC. Its protein is CSVEPLQGGNEQFF.

This clone was picked up one time. The J gene is TRBJ1-2, the V gene TRBV6-1; D gene unclear. Trimming stripped 2 bases from V and 8 bases from J, with 12 bases between. The germline V gene encodes CDR1 MNHNS and CDR2 SASEGT. This CDR3 comprises 13 residues. The CDR3 DNA follows: TGTGCCAGCAGTGAAACCTATTTACGGGGCTACACCTTC. This sequence encodes CASSETYLRGYTF.

This clone was found a few times. The rearrangement links TRBV5-1 to TRBJ1-4; D is uncertain. Germline V gives CDR1 SGHRS, CDR2 YFSETQ. CDR3 length: 13 residues. V was clipped by 0 bases and J by 7 bases, with 7 bases between them. The CDR3 loop is CASSLAWSEKLFF. CDR3 DNA: TGCGCCAGCAGCTTGGCTTGGTCTGAAAAACTGTTTTTT.

This clone appeared a single time. The chain couples TRBV9 to TRBJ2-3; 9 nucleotides align to TRBD2. V lost 3 bases and J lost 7; bases outside the gene matches: 9. The CDR3 covers 15 residues. CDR1 SGDLS and CDR2 YYNGEE come from the germline V gene. In DNA form, the CDR3 reads TGTGCCAGCAGCGCCTTAGCGGGAGATCGGAATACGCAGTATTTT. Its translation: CASSALAGDRNTQYF.

The chain employs TRBV20-1 and TRBJ2-7; D ambiguous. CDR1 and CDR2 (germline): DFQATT, SNEGSKA (reference sequence). The CDR3 totals 13 residues. Deletions cut 3 bases from V and 6 bases from J, with 15 bases between. For the CDR3, the DNA is TGCAGTGCTAGTTTCTCGCACACTTCCGAGCAGTACTTC. This gives the protein CSASFSHTSEQYF.

The J gene is TRBJ1-2, the V gene TRBV5-8; 8 nucleotides line up with TRBD1. The CDR3 spans 15 residues. The trim removed 3 bases at V and 2 bases at J, leaving 6 bases unmatched. The V gene's germline CDR1 is SGHTS and CDR2 YDEGEE. The CDR3 loop is CASSSGQDTNYGYTF. Here the CDR3 DNA reads TGTGCCAGCAGCTCGGGACAGGACACGAACTATGGCTACACCTTC. Supplemented by reference TRBV5-8 and TRBJ1-2, the full variable domain reads EAGVTQSPTHLIKTRGQQATLRCSPISGHTSVYWYQQALGLGLQFLLWYDEGEERNRGNFPPRFSGRQFPNYSSELNVNALELEDSALYLCASSSGQDTNYGYTFGSGTRLTVV.

This chain joins TRBV7-3 and TRBJ2-2; 7 bases align to TRBD1. CDR3 size: 16 residues. With V trimmed by 5 bases and J by 4 bases, 10 bases remained unmatched. Germline V CDR1 and CDR2: SGHTA, FQGTGA. The CDR3 loop reads CASSPTGQVGTGELFF. The CDR3 DNA follows: TGTGCCAGCAGCCCGACAGGACAGGTTGGCACCGGGGAGCTGTTTTTT.

V and J are TRBV3-1 (or the pseudogene TRBV3-2) and TRBJ2-3; D is ambiguous. The length of the CDR3 is 12 residues. The germline V gene encodes CDR1 LGHDT and CDR2 YNNKEL (reference sequence). Trimming left V 4 bases short and J 2 bases short, with 4 bases between. The CDR3 DNA follows: TGTGCCAGCAGCCGAGACACAGATACGCAGTATTTT. Its protein product is CASSRDTDTQYF.

The chain couples TRBV20-1 to TRBJ2-1, with 10 bases identical to TRBD2. CDR3 size: 12 residues. In germline, CDR1 is DFQATT, CDR2 SNEGSKA (reference sequence). The trim removed 4 bases at V and 11 bases at J, leaving 5 bases unmatched. In DNA form, the CDR3 reads TGCAGTGCTAATGATAGCGGGGGGAAGCAGTTCTTC. Its protein product is CSANDSGGKQFF.

The chain carries TRBV5-1 and TRBJ1-2; D may be TRBD1 (5 bases). This CDR3 spans 14 amino acids. Trimming removed 0 bases at V and 11 bases at J, with 17 bases between. From germline, CDR1 is SGHRS and CDR2 YFSETQ. The CDR3 loop is CASSLEAASRGYTF. For the CDR3, the DNA is TGCGCCAGCAGCTTGGAAGCGGCCTCCCGGGGGTACACCTTC.

The chain joins TRBV24-1 to TRBJ2-5; D might be TRBD1 (5 bases). This CDR3 contains 15 residues. With 1 base removed from V and 1 base from J, the gap between germline ends came to 9 bases. CDR1 and CDR2 from the germline V gene are KGHDR and SFDVKD. CDR3 nucleotides: TGTGCCACCAGTGATTTAAAGGACATCCAAGAGACCCAGTACTTC. Translated, it gives CATSDLKDIQETQYF.

The genes are TRBV7-9 and TRBJ1-3, with D maybe TRBD1 (5 bases). This CDR3 has 13 residues. The V end lost 5 bases, the J end lost 6 bases, and 11 bases lay between the germline ends. The germline gives CDR1 SEHNR, CDR2 FQNEAQ (reference sequence). The CDR3 DNA reads as TGTGCCAGCAGCATCACAGGAGTAAACACCATATATTTT. Translating it yields CASSITGVNTIYF.

The chain joins TRBV4-1 to TRBJ2-1; 7 bases agree with TRBD2. Germline V gene lookup returns CDR1 MGHRA and CDR2 YSYEKL. V trimming: 4 bases; J trimming: 7 bases; junction bases outside the gene matches: 7. This CDR3 spans 14 amino acids. The CDR3 sequence: CASSLSGVRNEQFF. In DNA form, the CDR3 reads TGCGCCAGCAGCCTCAGCGGGGTCAGGAATGAGCAGTTCTTC.

This clone was counted once. The chain employs TRBV3-1 (or the pseudogene TRBV3-2) and TRBJ1-2; a weak D match, TRBD1 (6 bases). V was trimmed by 3 bases and J by 6 bases, leaving 14 bases between them. The CDR3 is 14 amino acids. Germline lookup yields CDR1 LGHDT and CDR2 YNNKEL (reference sequence). CDR3 region: CASSHNDRPNGYTF. For the CDR3, the DNA is TGTGCCAGCAGCCACAACGACAGGCCGAATGGCTACACCTTC.

V is TRBV27 and J is TRBJ2-1; 9 bases fit TRBD1. The CDR3 has 15 amino acids. Per germline, CDR1 MNHEY and CDR2 SMNVEV (reference sequence). V was clipped by 5 bases and J by 3 bases; unmatched bases: 5. CDR3 coding DNA: TGTGCCAGCAGTCTGGGACAGGGCTTCTACAATGAGCAGTTCTTC. Translating gives CASSLGQGFYNEQFF.

DNA for the CDR3: TGTGCCAGCAGCGTACTTCCCGGGGCATTCACTGAAGCTTTCTTT. Its protein is CASSVLPGAFTEAFF. This chain uses TRBV9 with TRBJ1-1, with a weak D call TRBD1 (5 bases). In germline, CDR1 is SGDLS, CDR2 YYNGEE. Trimming stripped 1 base from V and 4 bases from J, with 14 bases between. CDR3 length equals 15 residues.

This chain joins TRBV12-3 or TRBV12-4 and TRBJ2-3; D is unclear. This CDR3 contains 11 residues. Trimming shortened V by 6 bases and J by 3 bases, and 4 bases separated the two germline ends. The CDR3 DNA follows: TGTGCCAGCAGATATACAGATACGCAGTATTTT. It specifies CASRYTDTQYF.

The rearrangement links TRBV5-4 to TRBJ2-5; D tentatively fits TRBD1 or TRBD2 (6 bases each). The CDR3 spans 14 residues. V shed 2 bases and J shed 12 bases, with 20 bases lying between them. The germline gives CDR1 SGHNT, CDR2 YYREEE (reference sequence). The CDR3 DNA reads TGTGCCAGCAGCTTCATTTTACCGGGGGCGGCGGAGTACTTC. Protein sequence: CASSFILPGAAEYF.

V usage is TRBV6-5 and J usage is TRBJ2-7; TRBD1 agrees at 9 bases. In germline, CDR1 is MNHEY, CDR2 SVGAGI. V lost 5 bases, J lost 4 bases, and 9 bases stayed unmatched. This CDR3 is 15 amino acids long. The CDR3 sequence: CASSLGQGLIYEQYF. The CDR3 DNA follows: TGTGCCAGCAGTCTGGGACAGGGATTAATATACGAGCAGTACTTC.

About this clone itself: At the DNA level, this CDR3 is encoded by other sequences in the same sample as well. The rearrangement joins TRBV12-3 or TRBV12-4 to TRBJ1-2, with 7 positions matching TRBD1. V was clipped by 6 bases and J by 2 bases; unmatched bases: 3. CDR3 length equals 13 residues. CDR3 sequence (DNA): TGTGCCAGCAGGCTGACAGGGAACTATGGCTACACCTTC. Its translation: CASRLTGNYGYTF.

The chain carries TRBV6-1 and TRBJ1-4; no reliable D call. Trimming shortened V by 2 bases and J by 7 bases, and 14 bases separated the two germline ends. This CDR3 has 15 amino acids. Germline values: CDR1 MNHNS, CDR2 SASEGT. This chain's CDR3 is CASSEREALGEKLFF. In DNA form, the CDR3 reads TGTGCCAGCAGTGAACGAGAGGCCCTTGGTGAAAAACTGTTTTTT.

The chain is built from TRBV27 and TRBJ2-5; D tentatively fits TRBD1 or TRBD2 (5 bases each). The germline CDR1 and CDR2 sequences are MNHEY and SMNVEV (reference sequence). There are 14 residues in the CDR3. The germline V and J ends were trimmed by 8 bases and 1 base, with 14 bases remaining between them. The CDR3 loop is CASGTWGSQETQYF. Here the CDR3 DNA reads TGTGCCAGCGGGACCTGGGGGTCCCAAGAGACCCAGTACTTC.

The chain employs TRBV29-1 and TRBJ2-3; D not certain. Trimming cost V 3 bases and J 7 bases, with 8 bases left between them. Germline CDR1 reads SQVTM; CDR2 reads ANQGSEA. The CDR3 runs 11 residues. The DNA of the CDR3 is TGCAGCGTTGACAGGTCATATACGCAGTATTTT. Amino acid sequence: CSVDRSYTQYF.

The chain couples TRBV30 to TRBJ1-4; 7 bases are shared with TRBD1. The V segment lost 0 bases and the J segment 1 base; nucleotides outside the gene matches: 2. Germline V lookup: CDR1 GTSNPN, CDR2 SVGIG (reference sequence). The CDR3 is 15 residues long. CDR3 amino acids: CAWSVQGRTNEKLFF. DNA of the CDR3: TGTGCCTGGAGTGTACAGGGGAGAACTAATGAAAAACTGTTTTTT.

This clone was detected only a few times. The chain carries TRBV9 and TRBJ2-2; 11 positions agree with TRBD2. This CDR3 region has 15 residues. V gave up 4 bases and J gave up 6 bases; unmatched junction bases: 5. Germline V gene data show CDR1 as SGDLS and CDR2 as YYNGEE. CDR3: CASSFSGGAAGELFF. The DNA for the CDR3 is TGTGCCAGCAGCTTTAGCGGGGGGGCCGCCGGGGAGCTGTTTTTT.

A few counts support this clone. The junction differs from germline at one of its ends, possibly a read error. The CDR3 DNA follows: TGTGCCAGCAGTCCTCAACGGGGGATTGTTAACTTC. Protein: CASSPQRGIVNF. The chain uses TRBV6-5 and TRBJ2-7, with D possibly being TRBD2 (6 bases). Germline values: CDR1 MNHEY, CDR2 SVGAGI. The CDR3 has 12 residues.

The CDR3 spells CASSFDGSSYEQYV. DNA for the CDR3: TGTGCCAGCAGCTTTGATGGGAGCTCCTACGAGCAGTACGTC. The chain joins TRBV5-5 to TRBJ2-7; tentative D call: TRBD2 (5 bases). CDR1 is SGHKS, CDR2 YYEKEE, per germline (reference sequence). The CDR3 consists of 14 residues. Trimming cost V 2 bases and J 0 bases, with 9 bases left between them.

The rearrangement links TRBV4-2 to TRBJ2-7, with TRBD2 as a possible D gene (6 bases). V shed 6 bases and J shed 5 bases, with 20 bases lying between them. Germline V gene lookup returns CDR1 LGHNA and CDR2 YNFKEQ. This CDR3 is 15 amino acids long. The CDR3 here is CASRSGGGNSHEQYF. The CDR3 coding sequence is TGTGCCAGCAGGAGCGGAGGAGGGAATTCACACGAGCAGTACTTC.

The chain links TRBV9 to TRBJ2-3; TRBD2 matches at 8 bases. Per germline, CDR1 SGDLS and CDR2 YYNGEE. J lost 6 bases, V lost 4 bases, and 13 bases had no gene match. This CDR3 is 16 amino acids long. CDR3 coding DNA: TGTGCCAGCAGCTTTAGCGGGATGGGGGTGGTGGATACGCAGTATTTT. Its translation: CASSFSGMGVVDTQYF.

The rearrangement links TRBV5-6 to TRBJ1-2, with a tentative D call TRBD1 (5 bases). There are 12 residues in the CDR3. The V end was cut by 0 bases, the J end by 12 bases, with 12 bases between. In germline, CDR1 is SGHDT, CDR2 YYEEEE. The CDR3 nucleotides read TGTGCCAGCAGCTTGGGTGCAACGGGGCACACCTTC. It translates to CASSLGATGHTF.

The CDR3 DNA reads as TGTGCCAGCAGCTTGGGCGGCTGGCAGGACGAGCAGTACGTC. Translation: CASSLGGWQDEQYV. The chain links TRBV5-6 to TRBJ2-7, with D uncertain. Trimming took off 0 bases at V and 5 bases at J, with 12 bases between the two ends. The CDR3 consists of 14 residues. CDR1 and CDR2 from the germline V gene are SGHDT and YYEEEE.